Listed here is a single TCR beta chain. Its antigen remains unidentified. The PCR employed 60 Vbeta primers together with 13 Jbeta primers. Profiling relied on immunoSEQ multiplex PCR, and the TCRdb table lists in-frame clones only, not all of them. The sample contains approximately 170,000 clones, 65% to 70% of which appear only once. This specimen belongs to a study of cytomegalovirus exposure and HLA in healthy donors. Regarding the study as a whole: Fewer than 20,000 TCR beta sequences were associated with HLA alleles at 0.05 false discovery rate in a later analysis. A later analysis showed HLA-associated TCR beta chains outstripping equally common others in clonal expansion.

Per germline, CDR1 SGHNT and CDR2 YYREEE (reference sequence). Trimming cost V 3 bases and J 8 bases, with 14 bases left between them. The CDR3 spans 13 residues. This receptor was taken from a woman aged 18-30 years in good health and CMV-seropositive. The material sequenced was PBMCs. The chain joins TRBV5-4 to TRBJ1-2, with TRBD1 as a possible D gene (5 bases). CDR3 DNA sequence: TGTGCCAGCAGCTCAGCCAGGGTTTTGGGCTACACCTTC. Its protein product is CASSSARVLGYTF.